This TCR beta chain was observed in a study of cytomegalovirus exposure and HLA in healthy donors. Study-level findings and limits: Most TCR sequences proved rare, with some public TCRs found in many donors.

This CDR3 contains 11 residues. Germline V gene data show CDR1 as MDHEN and CDR2 as SYDVKM. A remark on this clone: Its antigen is as yet unknown.

The PCR used 60 Vbeta and 13 Jbeta primers. Produced via immunoSEQ multiplex PCR; TCRdb's table is partial and in-frame only. The repertoire holds approximately 130,000 clones, with around 80% as singletons. The clonotype was recovered from a woman between 35 and 50 years old in good health and CMV-seronegative. The material sequenced was PBMCs. The gene calls are TRBV28 and TRBJ1-1; tentatively, D is TRBD1 (6 bases). CDR3 DNA sequence: TGTGTCCTACAGGGTAACACTGAAGCTTTCTTT. It specifies CVLQGNTEAFF. The variable domain in full, with the rest retrieved from reference TRBV28 and TRBJ1-1, is DVKVTQSSRYLVKRTGEKVFLECVQDMDHENMFWYRQDPGLGLRLIYFSYDVKMKEKGDIPEGYSVSREKKERFSLILESASTNQTSMYLCVLQGNTEAFFGQGTRLTVV.